This is a list of T cell receptor beta chains from one sample in a study of blood T cells in healthy people across ages. TCRdb reanalysed the 5' RACE reads using MiXCR and keeps one entry per CDR3 protein. In the table there are roughly 1.9 million distinct CDR3 sequences, 35% to 50% of which are singletons. Sequenced input: blood. Receptors originate from a human donor in good health. Both conserved end residues are part of each CDR3. A D gene is named only where the DNA matches it firmly. A row's size may be missing; if present it is once, few, many or a size class.

clone size,V gene,J gene,D gene,CDR3 protein,CDR3 DNA
NA,TRBV11-2,TRBJ2-1,NA,CASSLGIGGFKDEQFF,TGTGCCAGCAGCTTAGGGATAGGGGGGTTTAAGGATGAGCAGTTCTTC
NA,TRBV7-3,TRBJ2-1,NA,CASSLRASMGFEQFF,TGTGCCAGCAGCTTAAGAGCCAGTATGGGTTTTGAGCAGTTCTTC
NA,TRBV5-1,TRBJ2-7,TRBD1,CASSFSGTGDDEQYF,TGCGCCAGCAGCTTTTCCGGGACAGGGGACGACGAGCAGTACTTC
few,TRBV5-6,TRBJ2-6,NA,CASSRWANVLTF,TGTGCCAGCAGCAGGTGGGCCAACGTCCTGACTTTC
NA,TRBV28,TRBJ2-7,TRBD2,CASSPTGGGHYEQYF,TGTGCCAGCAGCCCCACGGGGGGGGGACACTACGAGCAGTACTTC
NA,TRBV7-9,TRBJ2-1,TRBD2,CASSLGGGFVYNEQFF,TGTGCCAGCAGCTTAGGGGGGGGATTCGTATACAATGAGCAGTTCTTC
NA,TRBV14,TRBJ2-7,NA,CANSHSPGYPYEQYF,TGTGCCAACAGCCACTCACCGGGCTATCCTTACGAGCAGTACTTC
few,TRBV28,TRBJ2-7,NA,CASSLSDTSYEQYF,TGTGCCAGCAGTTTGTCCGACACTTCCTACGAGCAGTACTTC
few,TRBV29-1,TRBJ1-2,NA,CSVDTGDFYGYTF,TGCAGCGTGGATACGGGGGACTTCTATGGCTACACCTTC
few,TRBV7-2,TRBJ1-2,NA,CASSDGCSGYTF,TGTGCCAGCTCGGACGGTTGTAGTGGCTACACCTTC
NA,TRBV29-1,TRBJ2-5,NA,CSVDPGRIPETQYF,TGCAGCGTTGACCCAGGGAGGATTCCAGAGACCCAGTACTTC
few,TRBV20-1,TRBJ2-7,TRBD2,CSARVGGTSRSEQYF,TGCAGTGCTAGAGTGGGCGGGACTAGTCGTTCCGAGCAGTACTTC
once,TRBV20-1,TRBJ2-2,NA,CSAREFPGNTGELFF,TGCAGTGCTAGAGAATTCCCAGGAAACACCGGGGAGCTGTTTTTT
NA,TRBV11-3,TRBJ2-5,NA,CASSLEGHSQETQYF,TGTGCCAGCAGCTTAGAAGGACATTCCCAAGAGACCCAGTACTTC
NA,TRBV28,TRBJ2-1,NA,CASSFAVGVGNEQFF,TGTGCCAGCAGTTTCGCCGTTGGAGTTGGGAATGAGCAGTTCTTC
NA,TRBV5-6,TRBJ1-2,TRBD1,CASSSWTGLNYGYTF,TGTGCCAGCAGCTCCTGGACAGGCTTGAACTATGGCTACACCTTC
few,TRBV3-1,TRBJ2-3,TRBD2,CASSGGTSGGVDTQYF,TGTGCCAGCAGCGGAGGGACTAGCGGGGGGGTGGATACGCAGTATTTT
NA,TRBV6-2/TRBV6-3,TRBJ2-1,NA,CASTLFEGGGSEFF,TGTGCCAGCACCCTATTCGAGGGGGGAGGTAGTGAGTTCTTC
NA,TRBV15,TRBJ1-2,NA,CATSSEGSANYGYTF,TGTGCCACCAGCTCAGAGGGGTCAGCTAACTATGGCTACACCTTC
NA,TRBV20-1,TRBJ1-4,NA,CSARTEINEKRFF,TGCAGTGCTAGGACAGAGATTAATGAAAAACGGTTTTTT
few,TRBV12-3/TRBV12-4,TRBJ2-3,NA,CASSHAPSTDTQYF,TGTGCCAGCAGTCACGCCCCTAGCACAGATACGCAGTATTTT
once,TRBV9,TRBJ2-3,NA,CASSVALLNTDTQYF,TGTGCCAGCAGCGTAGCATTGCTCAACACAGATACGCAGTATTTT
NA,TRBV20-1,TRBJ2-1,NA,CSASGRHDEQFF,TGCAGTGCTAGCGGGCGACACGATGAGCAGTTCTTC
few,TRBV4-3,TRBJ1-4,NA,CASSQDPSGEKLFF,TGCGCCAGCAGCCAAGACCCGTCGGGGGAAAAACTGTTTTTT
few,TRBV5-1,TRBJ2-1,TRBD2,CASSPDLFGGSYNEQFF,TGCGCCAGCAGCCCTGATCTCTTCGGGGGGTCCTACAATGAGCAGTTCTTC
few,TRBV7-2,TRBJ1-1,NA,CASSFPRGRASAFF,TGTGCCAGCAGCTTCCCCCGTGGCAGGGCGTCTGCTTTCTTT
NA,TRBV29-1,TRBJ2-7,NA,CSVEPPGRFEQYF,TGCAGCGTTGAACCCCCGGGGCGTTTCGAGCAGTACTTC
few,TRBV7-6,TRBJ2-1,NA,CASSLVASYNNEQFF,TGTGCCAGCAGCTTAGTCGCATCTTATAACAATGAGCAGTTCTTC
few,TRBV7-3,TRBJ2-1,TRBD2,CASSLNGAGGHTAYNEQFF,TGTGCCAGCAGCTTAAACGGGGCGGGGGGACATACCGCGTACAATGAGCAGTTCTTC
NA,TRBV12-3/TRBV12-4,TRBJ2-7,NA,CASRTGFHEQYF,TGTGCCAGCAGAACAGGTTTCCACGAGCAGTACTTC
NA,TRBV7-2,TRBJ1-2,TRBD1,CASSPARGYGYTF,TGTGCCAGCAGTCCCGCCAGGGGGTATGGCTACACCTTC
NA,TRBV7-9,TRBJ1-2,TRBD1,CASSQQAGTGTYGYTF,TGTGCCAGCAGCCAACAGGCCGGGACAGGGACCTATGGCTACACCTTC
many,TRBV12-3/TRBV12-4,TRBJ1-4,TRBD1,CASSDRGDEKLFF,TGTGCCAGCAGTGACAGGGGGGATGAAAAACTGTTTTTT
NA,TRBV14,TRBJ2-5,NA,CASSQDWSGVGETQYF,TGTGCCAGCAGCCAAGATTGGTCAGGGGTCGGGGAGACCCAGTACTTC
NA,TRBV6-6,TRBJ1-1,NA,CASSWPDGLHMNTEAFF,TGTGCCAGCAGTTGGCCTGACGGACTTCATATGAACACTGAAGCTTTCTTT
NA,TRBV9,TRBJ2-7,TRBD2,CASSRIAGSTYEQYF,TGTGCCAGCAGCAGAATAGCGGGGTCGACCTACGAGCAGTACTTC
few,TRBV6-2/TRBV6-3,TRBJ1-5,NA,CASTESGARSNQPQHF,TGTGCCAGCACCGAATCAGGGGCCAGAAGCAATCAGCCCCAGCATTTT
NA,TRBV12-3/TRBV12-4,TRBJ1-2,NA,CASSQRYGYTF,TGTGCCAGCAGTCAGAGATATGGCTACACCTTC
NA,TRBV4-2,TRBJ1-2,TRBD1,CASSQGTGGADGYTF,TGTGCCAGCAGCCAAGGCACAGGGGGCGCGGATGGCTACACCTTC
NA,TRBV10-3,TRBJ2-3,TRBD2,CAILDGRADTQYF,TGTGCCATCCTTGACGGGAGGGCAGATACGCAGTATTTT
few,TRBV7-2,TRBJ2-5,NA,CASSPAEGRETQYF,TGTGCCAGCAGCCCCGCGGAGGGGCGAGAGACCCAGTACTTC
NA,TRBV7-3,TRBJ2-7,NA,CASSPRGRGEQYF,TGTGCCAGCAGCCCCCGGGGGCGGGGCGAGCAGTACTTC
NA,TRBV12-3/TRBV12-4,TRBJ2-7,NA,CASGLNRRSSYNEQYF,TGTGCCAGCGGGTTGAATCGGCGGAGCTCCTACAATGAGCAGTACTTC
NA,TRBV7-3,TRBJ2-3,TRBD2,CASSLLAGAPGDTQYF,TGTGCCAGCAGCTTACTAGCGGGGGCCCCAGGTGATACGCAGTATTTT
few,TRBV29-1,TRBJ1-1,NA,CSVVGGANEAFF,TGCAGCGTCGTGGGGGGGGCAAATGAAGCTTTCTTT
few,TRBV20-1,TRBJ1-5,NA,CSAIGGSSNQPQHF,TGCAGTGCTATCGGGGGCTCGAGCAATCAGCCCCAGCATTTT
NA,TRBV9,TRBJ2-2,NA,CASSDNGGHTGELFF,TGTGCCAGCAGCGATAACGGGGGGCACACCGGGGAGCTGTTTTTT
NA,TRBV4-3,TRBJ1-3,NA,CASSQARGLGNTIYF,TGCGCCAGCAGCCAAGCCAGGGGACTTGGAAACACCATATATTTT
few,TRBV3-1,TRBJ2-5,NA,CASSQGEPYQETQYF,TGTGCCAGCAGCCAAGGTGAACCGTACCAAGAGACCCAGTACTTC
many,TRBV4-2,TRBJ2-3,NA,CASSPQQGVSTDTQYF,TGTGCCAGCAGCCCCCAACAGGGAGTGAGCACAGATACGCAGTATTTT
NA,TRBV13,TRBJ1-1,NA,CASSLRASEEAFF,TGTGCCAGCAGCCTAAGAGCATCCGAAGAAGCTTTCTTT
NA,TRBV6-2/TRBV6-3,TRBJ2-1,NA,CASSYSRGTPSYEQFF,TGCGCCAGCAGTTACTCCCGGGGCACCCCCTCCTACGAGCAGTTCTTC
few,TRBV10-3,TRBJ2-3,TRBD1,CAISRAGQGADTQYF,TGTGCCATCAGCCGCGCCGGACAGGGGGCAGATACGCAGTATTTT
NA,TRBV5-1,TRBJ1-4,NA,CASSLKTSEEKLFF,TGCGCCAGCAGCTTAAAGACATCTGAAGAAAAACTGTTTTTT
many,TRBV7-2,TRBJ1-2,NA,CASSYRAAGYTF,TGTGCCAGCAGCTACCGGGCGGCCGGCTACACCTTC
few,TRBV29-1,TRBJ2-7,NA,CSVGLTASYEQYF,TGCAGCGTTGGGCTTACTGCAAGCTACGAGCAGTACTTC